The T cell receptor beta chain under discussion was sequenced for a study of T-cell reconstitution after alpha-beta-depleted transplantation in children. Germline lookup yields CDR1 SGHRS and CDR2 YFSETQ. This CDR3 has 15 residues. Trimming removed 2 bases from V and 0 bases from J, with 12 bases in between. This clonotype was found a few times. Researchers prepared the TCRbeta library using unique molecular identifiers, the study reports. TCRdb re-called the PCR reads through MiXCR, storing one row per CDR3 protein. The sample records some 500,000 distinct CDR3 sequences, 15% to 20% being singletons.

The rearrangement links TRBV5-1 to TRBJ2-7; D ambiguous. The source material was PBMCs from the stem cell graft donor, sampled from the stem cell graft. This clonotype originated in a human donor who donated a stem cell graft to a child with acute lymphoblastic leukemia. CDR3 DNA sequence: TGCGCCAGCAGCTTTAACAGCCCGAGCTCCTACGAGCAGTACTTC. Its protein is CASSFNSPSSYEQYF.